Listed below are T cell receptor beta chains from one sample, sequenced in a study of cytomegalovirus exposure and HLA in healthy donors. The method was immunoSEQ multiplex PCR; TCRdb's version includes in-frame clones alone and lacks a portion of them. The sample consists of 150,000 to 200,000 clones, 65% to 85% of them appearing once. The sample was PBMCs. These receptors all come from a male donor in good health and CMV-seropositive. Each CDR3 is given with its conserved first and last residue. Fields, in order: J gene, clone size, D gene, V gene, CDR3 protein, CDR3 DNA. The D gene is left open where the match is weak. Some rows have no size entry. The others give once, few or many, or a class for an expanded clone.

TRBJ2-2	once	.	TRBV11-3	CASSSRQGGGTGELFF	TGTGCCAGCAGCTCCCGACAGGGAGGCGGCACCGGGGAGCTGTTTTTT
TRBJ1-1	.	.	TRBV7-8	CASSLIQGEPEAFF	TGTGCCAGCAGCTTAATACAGGGTGAACCTGAAGCTTTCTTT
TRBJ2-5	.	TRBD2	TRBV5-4	CASSNWTSGRETQYF	TGTGCCAGCAGCAATTGGACTAGCGGGAGGGAGACCCAGTACTTC
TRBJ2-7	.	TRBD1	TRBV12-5	CASGLETGGLYEQYF	TGTGCTAGTGGTTTGGAAACAGGGGGCCTCTACGAGCAGTACTTC
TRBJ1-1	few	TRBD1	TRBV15	CATSRPRTGGDTEAFF	TGTGCCACCAGCAGACCTCGGACAGGGGGGGACACTGAAGCTTTCTTT
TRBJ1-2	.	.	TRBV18	CASSPAGATLIRYGYTF	TGTGCCAGCTCACCAGCGGGGGCGACCCTGATTCGATATGGCTACACCTTC
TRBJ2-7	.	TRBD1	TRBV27	CAVRLDRPSSYEQYF	TGTGCGGTAAGACTGGACAGGCCAAGCTCCTACGAGCAGTACTTC
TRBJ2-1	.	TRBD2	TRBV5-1	CASSLRNGVAGNNEQFF	TGCGCCAGCAGCCTGAGGAATGGCGTAGCGGGAAACAATGAGCAGTTCTTC
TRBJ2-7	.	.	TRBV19	CASSIGPGGALPYEQYF	TGTGCCAGTAGTATTGGTCCGGGTGGGGCCCTACCCTACGAGCAGTACTTC
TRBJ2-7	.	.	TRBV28	CASSSGTSYEQYF	TGTGCCAGCTCAAGCGGAACCTCCTACGAGCAGTACTTC
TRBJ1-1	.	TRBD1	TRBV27	CASHRGQAAFF	TGTGCCAGTCACCGCGGACAGGCTGCTTTCTTT
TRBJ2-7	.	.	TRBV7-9	CSSSFDRPLVEQYF	TGTTCCAGCAGCTTCGACAGGCCCCTAGTTGAGCAGTACTTC
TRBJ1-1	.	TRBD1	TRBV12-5	CASGSGTGSFTEAFF	TGTGCTAGTGGGTCCGGGACAGGGAGTTTCACTGAAGCTTTCTTT
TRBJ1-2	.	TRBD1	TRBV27	CASSLRTGLSYGYTF	TGTGCCAGCAGCCTTCGGACAGGGCTATCCTATGGCTACACCTTC
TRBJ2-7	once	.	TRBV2	CATLPRSSVYSYEQYF	TGTGCCACCCTCCCGCGGTCTAGCGTATACTCCTACGAGCAGTACTTC
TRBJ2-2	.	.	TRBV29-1	CSGLTNTGELFF	TGCAGCGGACTAACTAACACCGGGGAGCTGTTTTTT
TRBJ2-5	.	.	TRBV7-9	CASSRDTSVTQYF	TGTGCCAGCAGCCGAGACACGTCAGTGACCCAGTACTTC
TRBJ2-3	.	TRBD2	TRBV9	CASSVEAGGTDTQYF	TGTGCCAGCAGCGTAGAGGCGGGAGGCACAGATACGCAGTATTTT
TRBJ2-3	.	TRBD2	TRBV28	CASSPLESGREADTQYF	TGTGCCAGCAGTCCTCTGGAAAGCGGGAGAGAAGCAGATACGCAGTATTTT
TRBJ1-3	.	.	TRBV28	CASKRGFSGNTIYF	TGTGCCAGCAAAAGGGGCTTCTCTGGAAACACCATATATTTT
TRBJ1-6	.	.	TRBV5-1	CASSLDRANSPLHF	TGCGCCAGCAGCTTGGACAGGGCGAATTCACCCCTCCACTTT
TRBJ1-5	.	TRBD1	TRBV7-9	CSSSPPDRGSTQPQHF	TGTTCCAGCAGCCCCCCAGACAGGGGATCCACTCAGCCCCAGCATTTT
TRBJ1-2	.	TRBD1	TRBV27	CASSFRTGEGYTF	TGTGCCAGCAGTTTCCGGACAGGGGAGGGCTACACCTTC
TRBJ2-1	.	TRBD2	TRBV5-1	CASGGLAGGDEQFF	TGCGCCAGCGGCGGACTAGCGGGAGGGGATGAGCAGTTCTTC
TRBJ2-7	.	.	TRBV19	CASSIGVPNEQYF	TGTGCCAGTTCCATCGGGGTCCCCAACGAGCAGTACTTC
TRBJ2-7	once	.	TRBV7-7	CASSSGLNYEQYF	TGTGCTAGCAGCTCGGGACTCAACTACGAGCAGTACTTC
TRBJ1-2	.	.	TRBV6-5	CASSSDLGLYGYTF	TGTGCCAGCAGTTCTGATTTGGGCCTCTATGGCTACACCTTC
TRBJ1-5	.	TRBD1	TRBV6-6	CASSSTGGVSNQPQHF	TGTGCCAGCAGTTCCACAGGGGGCGTTAGCAATCAGCCCCAGCATTTT
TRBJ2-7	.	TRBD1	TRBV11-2	CASSLSRLPDRGTYEQYF	TGTGCCAGCAGCTTATCGAGATTGCCGGACAGGGGCACCTACGAGCAGTACTTC
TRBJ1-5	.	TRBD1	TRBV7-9	CASSSGQGGQPQHF	TGTGCCAGCAGCTCGGGACAGGGCGGCCAGCCCCAGCATTTT
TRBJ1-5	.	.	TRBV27	CASSPLPGGSNQPQHF	TGTGCCAGCAGCCCCCTTCCGGGAGGTAGCAATCAGCCCCAGCATTTT
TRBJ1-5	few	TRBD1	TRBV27	CASSLGTGGSQPQHF	TGTGCCAGCAGTTTAGGGACAGGGGGTAGTCAGCCCCAGCATTTT
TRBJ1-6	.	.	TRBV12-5	CASGPDRENSPLHF	TGTGCTAGTGGCCCCGACAGAGAAAATTCACCCCTCCACTTT
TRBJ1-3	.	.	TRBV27	CASLSGNTIYF	TGTGCCAGCCTATCTGGAAACACCATATATTTT
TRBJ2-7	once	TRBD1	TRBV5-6	CASSRRTGNEQYF	TGTGCCAGCAGCCGCCGGACAGGGAACGAGCAGTACTTC
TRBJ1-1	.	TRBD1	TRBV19	CATQNRGRAKNTEAFF	TGTGCCACCCAGAACAGGGGGCGGGCAAAGAACACTGAAGCTTTCTTT
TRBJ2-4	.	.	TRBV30	CAWRQGGENIQYF	TGTGCCTGGAGACAGGGTGGGGAAAACATTCAGTACTTC
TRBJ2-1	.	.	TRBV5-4	CASSLYGLYNEQFF	TGTGCCAGCAGCTTATACGGACTCTACAATGAGCAGTTCTTC
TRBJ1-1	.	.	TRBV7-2	CASSLRRESTEAFF	TGTGCCAGCAGCTTAAGGCGGGAATCCACTGAAGCTTTCTTT
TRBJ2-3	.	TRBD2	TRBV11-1	CASSLTSGRADLQYF	TGTGCCAGCAGCCTGACTAGCGGGAGGGCCGATTTGCAGTATTTT
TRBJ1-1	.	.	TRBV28	CASRTPGPTEAFF	TGTGCCAGCAGGACCCCAGGGCCCACTGAAGCTTTCTTT
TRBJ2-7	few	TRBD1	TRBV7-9	CASSLGTGFGNEQYF	TGTGCCAGCAGCTTAGGGACAGGTTTCGGGAACGAGCAGTACTTC
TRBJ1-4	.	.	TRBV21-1	CASSKAQGTNEKLFF	TGTGCCAGCAGCAAGGCACAGGGGACTAATGAAAAACTGTTTTTT
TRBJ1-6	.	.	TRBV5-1	CATRDTPLSNSPLHF	TGCGCCACCCGGGACACCCCATTGAGTAATTCACCCCTCCACTTT
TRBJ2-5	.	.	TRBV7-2	CASSQQGGEETQYF	TGTGCCAGCAGCCAACAGGGAGGGGAAGAGACCCAGTACTTC
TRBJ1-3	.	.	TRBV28	CASSSYGTGKGNTIYF	TGTGCCAGCAGTTCCTATGGCACAGGGAAAGGAAACACCATATATTTT
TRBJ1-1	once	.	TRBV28	CASSPPLPNTEAFF	TGTGCCAGCAGTCCTCCCCTTCCGAACACTGAAGCTTTCTTT
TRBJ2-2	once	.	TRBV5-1	CASSTRVGTGELFF	TGCGCCAGCAGCACCAGGGTGGGTACCGGGGAGCTGTTTTTT
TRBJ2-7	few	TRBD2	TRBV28	CASSPETSGSQYEQYF	TGTGCCAGCAGTCCCGAGACTAGCGGGAGTCAATACGAGCAGTACTTC
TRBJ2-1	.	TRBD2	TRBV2	CATRGGRGTYNEQFF	TGTGCCACCCGGGGGGGGCGCGGGACTTACAATGAGCAGTTCTTC
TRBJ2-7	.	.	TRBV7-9	CASSLAGGGPYEQYF	TGTGCCAGCAGCTTAGCTGGGGGGGGGCCATACGAGCAGTACTTC
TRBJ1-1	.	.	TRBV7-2	CASSLGTGWAFF	TGTGCCAGCAGCTTAGGCACAGGGTGGGCTTTCTTT
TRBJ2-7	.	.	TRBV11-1	CASSLGAGPVYEQYF	TGTGCCAGCAGCTTAGGAGCGGGCCCCGTTTACGAGCAGTACTTC